The T cell receptor beta chain under discussion was sequenced for a study of siplizumab effects on memory and regulatory T cells. The data were produced by immunoSEQ multiplex PCR, yet TCRdb's version contains in-frame clones alone and is incomplete. The table shows 85,000 or so clones, with 95% occurring only once. Findings and caveats of the study: Major contributors to the alloresponse seemed to be naive T cells, which also appeared more diverse than memory cells. Of the proliferating CD4+ or CD8+ clones, roughly 75-97% lacked a naive or memory phenotype that could be assigned. Alloreactive sequences tracing back to unstimulated CD4+ memory cells fell significantly with siplizumab.

Worth noting for this clone: Its antigen is unidentified.

The germline CDR1 and CDR2 sequences are MNHEY and SVGAGI. V was trimmed by 2 bases and J by 6 bases, leaving 5 bases between them. The CDR3 consists of 12 residues. The chain carries TRBV6-5 and TRBJ2-1; D call uncertain. The sample comprised CD8+ T cells sorted from blood. This sequence was found in a human donor in good health. The CDR3 DNA is TGTGCCAGCAGTTACAGGCCCAATGAGCAGTTCTTC. Amino acid sequence: CASSYRPNEQFF.